This T cell receptor beta chain was recorded in a study of shared clonotypes between healthy human individuals. Profiling relied on immunoSEQ multiplex PCR, and the TCRdb table lists in-frame clones only, not all of them. The sample lists around 1,100,000 clones, roughly 77% occurring once. CDR1 is ENHRY and CDR2 is SYGVKD in the germline V gene. V lost 7 bases and J lost 10; bases outside the gene matches: 21. CDR3 length: 17 residues. This clone was found once. The chain has TRBV10-3 and TRBJ2-2; TRBD1 matches 7 bases. The clonotype was recovered from a man aged 18 to 35 in good health. Some clones in this sample may be carry-over from other donors' samples. The specimen was memory CD4+ T cells from PBMCs. The subset was: CD45RA-negative fraction. CDR3 in amino acids: CAIIDRGWAGGMVELFF. The CDR3 DNA sequence: TGTGCCATCATCGACCGGGGTTGGGCAGGGGGAATGGTGGAGCTGTTTTTT.